The clone carrying this T cell receptor (beta chain) was observed a few times. Its target is unknown. The germline gives CDR1 DFQATT, CDR2 SNEGSKA (reference sequence). Unmatched junction bases numbered 6, after V lost 2 bases and J lost 6 bases. This CDR3 is built from 14 residues. For TCRbeta, the library was prepared with unique molecular identifiers. TCRdb fed the PCR reads into MiXCR, producing one record per CDR3 protein. The sample lists some 600,000 distinct CDR3 sequences, under 15% occurring once. This entry belongs to a study of T-cell reconstitution after alpha-beta-depleted transplantation in children. Study conclusions and caveats: Diversity and T-cell counts at one year after transplant derived mostly from new T cells. Some patients' high day-60 TCRbeta diversity was traced to surviving recipient T cells and thymic progenitors. Expanded graft clones numbering several hundred reportedly gave rise to alpha-beta T cells about two months after transplant.

The chain combines TRBV20-1 with TRBJ2-1, with 8 bases that match TRBD2. Here the sequenced sample was PBMCs, mostly from graft donor cells, taken 360 days after TCRalphabeta/CD19-depleted stem cell transplant. The clonotype was recovered from a male patient under 18 who had a stem cell transplant for acute myeloid leukemia, so the T cells may come from the graft donor. The CDR3 sequence: CSARRAREVNEQFF. CDR3 coding DNA: TGCAGTGCTAGAAGGGCGCGGGAGGTCAATGAGCAGTTCTTC.